The clone carrying this TCR beta chain showed up just a few times. No antigen is known for it. This sample is part of a study of CD8 T cells in ankylosing spondylitis. The V and J ends lost 5 bases and 0 bases, in that order; junction bases with no gene match: 11. Germline V gene lookup returns CDR1 GTSNPN and CDR2 SVGIG (reference sequence). This CDR3 is 19 amino acids long. TCRdb independently ran MiXCR on the 5' RACE reads; one entry per CDR3 protein. The sample includes some 220,000 distinct CDR3 sequences, over 9.5% of them seen just once. General study points: There was reportedly significant enrichment of clones that were disease-linked in matched ankylosing spondylitis synovial fluid.

Sequencing input: blood, either unsorted or a sorted T cell fraction (not recorded which). This TCR came from a male donor with ankylosing spondylitis or in good health (not recorded which). The V call is TRBV30, the J call TRBJ2-2; TRBD2 matches 14 bases. CDR3 sequence: CAWATRLAGGPPNTGELFF. CDR3 DNA sequence: TGTGCCTGGGCCACCCGACTAGCGGGAGGGCCTCCGAACACCGGGGAGCTGTTTTTT.